A single sample gave rise to the 13 T cell receptor beta chains below, sequenced in a study of blood T cell repertoires in COVID-19. Sequencing was performed with immunoSEQ multiplex PCR; in TCRdb, only in-frame clones are kept and a portion is missing. The sample has about 100,000 clones; 75% to 90% are singletons. The sample was peripheral blood. Receptor source: an elderly man with acute or convalescent COVID-19.

The genes are TRBV4-3 and TRBJ2-1, with 10 bases fitting TRBD2. The V gene's germline CDR1 is LGHNA and CDR2 YSLEER. The CDR3 consists of 17 residues. V shed 0 bases, J shed 7 bases, and the junction held 9 bases outside the gene matches. The CDR3 loop is CASSQDGSGRALNEQFF. In nucleotides, the CDR3 is TGCGCCAGCAGCCAAGATGGCAGCGGGAGGGCCTTAAATGAGCAGTTCTTC.

V is TRBV5-1 and J is TRBJ2-2, with 7 bases that match TRBD2. V dropped 2 bases and J dropped 1; count of bases not matched to a gene: 2. Germline V CDR1 and CDR2: SGHRS, YFSETQ. This CDR3 contains 15 residues. CDR3 nucleotides: TGCGCCAGCAGCTTAAGCGGGAAGAACACCGGGGAGCTGTTTTTT. It specifies CASSLSGKNTGELFF.

The chain carries TRBV5-1 and TRBJ2-1; possibly TRBD2 for D (5 bases). The V gene lost 2 bases and the J gene lost 7 bases, with 16 bases spanning the gap. The CDR3 covers 15 residues. Germline-derived CDR1 and CDR2 are SGHRS and YFSETQ. The CDR3: CASSLIAGPGNEQFF. In DNA form, the CDR3 reads TGCGCCAGCAGCTTAATCGCGGGCCCGGGAAATGAGCAGTTCTTC.

About this clone: Germline and junction disagree at one end, which may indicate a read error. CDR3: CASRYSGGSYNEQFF. The CDR3 bases are TGTGCCAGCCGTTATTCGGGGGGCTCCTACAATGAGCAGTTCTTC. The chain uses TRBV6-2 or TRBV6-3 and TRBJ2-1, with TRBD2 matching over 7 bases. The CDR3 has 15 amino acids. CDR1 is MNHEY, CDR2 SVGEGT, per germline.

The chain uses TRBV5-1 and TRBJ2-1; 8 bases match TRBD2. The V gene end was trimmed by 4 bases and the J gene end by 6 bases; junction bases not matched to a gene: 6. The CDR3 length is 14 residues. Germline CDR1 reads SGHRS; CDR2 reads YFSETQ. The CDR3 is CASSAMTSVNEQFF. Written as DNA, the CDR3 is TGCGCCAGCAGCGCGATGACTAGCGTCAATGAGCAGTTCTTC.

This sequence joins TRBV7-3 and TRBJ2-6, with TRBD2 matching 8 bases. With V trimmed by 5 bases and J by 0 bases, 12 bases remained unmatched. Germline-derived CDR1 and CDR2 are SGHTA and FQGTGA. The CDR3 sequence is 19 residues long. CDR3 nucleotide sequence: TGTGCCAGCAGCAAAAGGGCCGGACTAGCACTCTCTGGGGCCAACGTCCTGACTTTC. Translation gives CASSKRAGLALSGANVLTF.

This clone was detected only once. The rearrangement uses TRBV6-2 or TRBV6-3 and TRBJ2-2, with 8 positions matching TRBD1. J was trimmed by 0 bases and V by 5 bases; bases with no gene match: 2. Looked up from germline, CDR1 is MNHEY and CDR2 is SVGEGT. The CDR3 sequence is 15 residues long. DNA of the CDR3: TGTGCCAGCAGTCTACAGGGGGCGAACACCGGGGAGCTGTTTTTT. This sequence encodes CASSLQGANTGELFF.

The rearrangement joins TRBV4-1 to TRBJ2-7, with unresolved D. Germline CDR1 and CDR2: MGHRA and YSYEKL. The CDR3 consists of 15 residues. Trimming pared 0 bases from V and 0 bases from J, leaving 9 bases between. The CDR3 DNA reads TGCGCCAGCAGCCAAGAGGTCGTCAGCTCCTACGAGCAGTACTTC. Its protein is CASSQEVVSSYEQYF.

The V call is TRBV11-3, the J call TRBJ2-1; 7 nucleotides agree with TRBD2. V shed 4 bases, J shed 5 bases, and the junction held 2 bases outside the gene matches. This CDR3 comprises 13 residues. Germline loops: CDR1 SGHNT, CDR2 YENEEA. The CDR3 coding sequence is TGTGCCAGCAGCTCGGGACTACACAATGAGCAGTTCTTC. Amino acids: CASSSGLHNEQFF.

This chain uses TRBV3-1 (or the pseudogene TRBV3-2) with TRBJ2-5; 10 positions agree with TRBD2. In germline, CDR1 is LGHDT, CDR2 YNNKEL (reference sequence). The V gene end was trimmed by 2 bases and the J gene end by 2 bases; junction bases not matched to a gene: 2. The CDR3 is made up of 15 amino acids. CDR3 amino acids: CASSQLTSGQETQYF. Here the CDR3 DNA reads TGTGCCAGCAGCCAACTGACTAGCGGGCAAGAGACCCAGTACTTC.

This rearrangement joins TRBV9 to TRBJ2-2; tentatively, D is TRBD1 (6 bases). The V end lost 1 base, the J end lost 5 bases, and 15 bases lay between the germline ends. Germline CDR1 reads SGDLS; CDR2 reads YYNGEE. The CDR3 consists of 16 residues. The CDR3 here is CASSVQQGPGTGELFF. As DNA, the CDR3 is TGTGCCAGCAGCGTACAGCAGGGGCCCGGGACCGGGGAGCTGTTTTTT.

This clone was picked up one time. The chain employs TRBV14 and TRBJ2-7; no firm D call. The V end lost 1 base, the J end lost 3 bases, and 4 bases lay between the germline ends. Germline CDR1 SGHDN, CDR2 FVKESK. The CDR3 is made up of 12 amino acids. Written as DNA, the CDR3 is TGTGCCAGCAGCCAAGCAGGCTACGAGCAGTACTTC. As protein: CASSQAGYEQYF.

This clone was seen only once. The chain carries TRBV6-5 and TRBJ1-2, with D possibly being TRBD1 (6 bases). Germline loops: CDR1 MNHEY, CDR2 SVGAGI. The CDR3 contains 13 residues. V lost 6 bases and J 4 bases, leaving 12 bases between the germline ends. This CDR3 reads CASSQDSGYGYTF. CDR3 in DNA: TGTGCCAGCAGCCAGGACAGCGGCTATGGCTACACCTTC.